The rows below give T cell receptor beta chains drawn from one sample of a study of blood T cell repertoires in COVID-19. TCRdb's copy holds only in-frame clones and misses some; the assay was immunoSEQ multiplex PCR. The sample holds 200,000 to 250,000 clones, more than 85% seen once. Sequenced material: peripheral blood. These receptors were obtained from a woman in her seventies with active or convalescent COVID-19. Both conserved end residues are part of each CDR3. D genes are given only for firm matches. Rows give clone size only sometimes, using once, few, many, or a class for an expanded clone.

d_gene: NA
v_gene: TRBV24-1
j_gene: TRBJ1-2
abundance: NA
CDR3aa: CATSDGNRQSTF
CDR3nt: TGTGCCACCAGTGATGGTAACAGGCAGAGCACCTTC

d_gene: TRBD1
v_gene: TRBV25-1
j_gene: TRBJ1-6
abundance: few
CDR3aa: CASSASLGGAGDSPLHF
CDR3nt: TGTGCCAGCAGTGCGTCTCTAGGGGGCGCCGGTGATTCACCCCTCCACTTT

d_gene: NA
v_gene: TRBV28
j_gene: TRBJ2-7
abundance: NA
CDR3aa: CASRIRDEQYF
CDR3nt: TGTGCCAGCAGAATCAGGGACGAGCAGTACTTC

d_gene: NA
v_gene: TRBV3-1/TRBV3-2
j_gene: TRBJ2-1
abundance: NA
CDR3aa: CASSQALLNEQFF
CDR3nt: TGTGCCAGCAGCCAAGCGTTACTCAATGAGCAGTTCTTC

d_gene: TRBD1
v_gene: TRBV6-2/TRBV6-3
j_gene: TRBJ1-5
abundance: few
CDR3aa: CASSYRVGTGGNQPQHF
CDR3nt: TGTGCCAGCAGTTACAGGGTAGGGACAGGGGGCAATCAGCCCCAGCATTTT

d_gene: TRBD1
v_gene: TRBV19
j_gene: TRBJ1-4
abundance: few
CDR3aa: CASNKGDRTGATNEKLFF
CDR3nt: TGTGCCAGTAATAAGGGGGACAGGACAGGGGCAACTAATGAAAAACTGTTTTTT

d_gene: NA
v_gene: TRBV5-1
j_gene: TRBJ1-2
abundance: NA
CDR3aa: CASSLDVGFGYTF
CDR3nt: TGCGCCAGCAGCTTGGACGTGGGCTTTGGCTACACCTTC

d_gene: NA
v_gene: TRBV20-1
j_gene: TRBJ1-6
abundance: once
CDR3aa: CSASGISPLHF
CDR3nt: TGCAGTGCCTCGGGGATTTCACCCCTCCACTTT

d_gene: TRBD1
v_gene: TRBV4-1
j_gene: TRBJ2-7
abundance: NA
CDR3aa: CASSQDGTGVDYEQYF
CDR3nt: TGCGCCAGCAGCCAGGATGGGACAGGCGTAGACTACGAGCAGTACTTC

d_gene: NA
v_gene: TRBV18
j_gene: TRBJ2-7
abundance: NA
CDR3aa: CASSPPRGNSYEQYF
CDR3nt: TGTGCCAGCTCACCCCCTAGGGGGAACTCCTACGAGCAGTACTTC

d_gene: TRBD1
v_gene: TRBV6-2/TRBV6-3
j_gene: TRBJ1-1
abundance: NA
CDR3aa: CASSTPGQLNTEAFF
CDR3nt: TGTGCCAGCAGTACCCCGGGACAGCTGAACACTGAAGCTTTCTTT

d_gene: NA
v_gene: TRBV7-2
j_gene: TRBJ2-6
abundance: few
CDR3aa: CASSLATGHPGANVLTF
CDR3nt: TGTGCCAGCAGCTTAGCTACAGGACACCCTGGGGCCAACGTCCTGACTTTC

d_gene: NA
v_gene: TRBV5-6
j_gene: TRBJ1-4
abundance: NA
CDR3aa: CASSLLDRDNEKLFF
CDR3nt: TGTGCCAGCAGCCTCCTAGACAGAGATAATGAAAAACTGTTTTTT

d_gene: NA
v_gene: TRBV2
j_gene: TRBJ1-2
abundance: once
CDR3aa: CASSGPGNYGYTF
CDR3nt: TGTGCCAGTTCCGGGCCGGGGAACTATGGCTACACCTTC

d_gene: NA
v_gene: TRBV6-5
j_gene: TRBJ2-3
abundance: NA
CDR3aa: CASSPLAGVKGTQYF
CDR3nt: TGTGCCAGCAGTCCCCTCGCAGGGGTAAAGGGTACGCAGTATTTT

d_gene: NA
v_gene: TRBV19
j_gene: TRBJ1-3
abundance: NA
CDR3aa: CASSRGSSGNTIYF
CDR3nt: TGTGCCAGTAGTCGGGGGAGCTCTGGAAACACCATATATTTT

d_gene: NA
v_gene: TRBV4-1
j_gene: TRBJ2-3
abundance: NA
CDR3aa: CASSQEGGQGDTQYF
CDR3nt: TGCGCCAGCAGCCAAGAGGGGGGGCAGGGAGATACGCAGTATTTT

d_gene: TRBD1
v_gene: TRBV24-1
j_gene: TRBJ2-4
abundance: few
CDR3aa: CATSESGQAKNIQYF
CDR3nt: TGTGCCACCAGTGAGTCGGGACAGGCCAAAAACATTCAGTACTTC

d_gene: NA
v_gene: TRBV27
j_gene: TRBJ2-1
abundance: NA
CDR3aa: CASSLSRNEQFF
CDR3nt: TGTGCCAGCAGTTTATCGCGCAATGAGCAGTTCTTC

d_gene: NA
v_gene: TRBV7-6
j_gene: TRBJ1-2
abundance: NA
CDR3aa: CASSLGTGQVDGYTF
CDR3nt: TGTGCCAGCAGCTTGGGTACAGGACAAGTTGATGGCTACACCTTC

d_gene: NA
v_gene: TRBV10-3
j_gene: TRBJ2-7
abundance: NA
CDR3aa: CAISASRAEEQYF
CDR3nt: TGTGCCATCAGCGCGAGCAGGGCCGAGGAGCAGTACTTC

d_gene: NA
v_gene: TRBV19
j_gene: TRBJ2-2
abundance: NA
CDR3aa: CASKRGATTGELFF
CDR3nt: TGTGCCAGTAAACGGGGAGCGACGACCGGGGAGCTGTTTTTT

d_gene: TRBD1
v_gene: TRBV3-1/TRBV3-2
j_gene: TRBJ1-6
abundance: NA
CDR3aa: CASRGTANNSPLHF
CDR3nt: TGTGCCAGCAGAGGGACAGCTAATAATTCACCCCTCCACTTT

d_gene: NA
v_gene: TRBV7-9
j_gene: TRBJ1-4
abundance: NA
CDR3aa: CASSRVVREKLFF
CDR3nt: TGTGCCAGCAGCCGTGTTGTTCGTGAAAAACTGTTTTTT

d_gene: NA
v_gene: TRBV19
j_gene: TRBJ2-1
abundance: NA
CDR3aa: CASRENRDSVYNEQFF
CDR3nt: TGTGCCAGTAGGGAGAACCGGGACTCAGTTTACAATGAGCAGTTCTTC

d_gene: NA
v_gene: TRBV7-2
j_gene: TRBJ1-2
abundance: NA
CDR3aa: CASTPGQGDYGYTF
CDR3nt: TGTGCCAGCACCCCCGGCCAGGGCGACTATGGCTACACCTTC

d_gene: NA
v_gene: TRBV27
j_gene: TRBJ1-5
abundance: NA
CDR3aa: CASSFSGGGLSNQPQHF
CDR3nt: TGTGCCAGCAGTTTTTCCGGTGGGGGCTTAAGCAATCAGCCCCAGCATTTT

d_gene: TRBD1
v_gene: TRBV5-1
j_gene: TRBJ1-4
abundance: once
CDR3aa: CASSTGGQGEKLFF
CDR3nt: TGCGCCAGCAGCACAGGGGGGCAGGGTGAAAAACTGTTTTTT

d_gene: TRBD1
v_gene: TRBV2
j_gene: TRBJ1-6
abundance: NA
CDR3aa: CASMHGTGRNSPLHF
CDR3nt: TGTGCCAGCATGCATGGGACAGGGAGGAATTCACCCCTCCACTTT

d_gene: TRBD2
v_gene: TRBV7-6
j_gene: TRBJ2-1
abundance: NA
CDR3aa: CASSLEGGGASLYNEQFF
CDR3nt: TGTGCCAGCAGCTTAGAGGGCGGGGGGGCCTCCCTTTACAATGAGCAGTTCTTC

d_gene: TRBD1
v_gene: TRBV6-6
j_gene: TRBJ1-5
abundance: NA
CDR3aa: CASTDRERSQPQHF
CDR3nt: TGTGCCAGCACGGACAGGGAAAGGAGTCAGCCCCAGCATTTT

d_gene: NA
v_gene: TRBV21-1
j_gene: TRBJ1-2
abundance: NA
CDR3aa: CASFQGGDRGTYGYTF
CDR3nt: TGTGCCAGCTTTCAGGGGGGAGACAGGGGGACCTATGGCTACACCTTC

d_gene: NA
v_gene: TRBV6-5
j_gene: TRBJ2-5
abundance: NA
CDR3aa: CASSQKETQYF
CDR3nt: TGTGCCAGCAGTCAGAAGGAGACCCAGTACTTC

d_gene: TRBD1
v_gene: TRBV29-1
j_gene: TRBJ1-2
abundance: NA
CDR3aa: CSVEGAGSYGYTF
CDR3nt: TGCAGCGTGGAGGGGGCAGGGTCCTATGGCTACACCTTC

d_gene: TRBD1
v_gene: TRBV5-1
j_gene: TRBJ1-4
abundance: NA
CDR3aa: CASSLRDRPNEKLFF
CDR3nt: TGCGCCAGCAGCCTGCGGGACAGGCCTAATGAAAAACTGTTTTTT

d_gene: NA
v_gene: TRBV7-9
j_gene: TRBJ2-3
abundance: NA
CDR3aa: CASILLRGDTQYF
CDR3nt: TGTGCCAGCATCCTACTAAGGGGGGATACGCAGTATTTT

d_gene: NA
v_gene: TRBV5-6
j_gene: TRBJ1-1
abundance: NA
CDR3aa: CASSFQADEAFF
CDR3nt: TGTGCCAGCAGCTTCCAGGCCGATGAAGCTTTCTTT

d_gene: NA
v_gene: TRBV5-4
j_gene: TRBJ1-3
abundance: NA
CDR3aa: CASSLTQGLGGLNTIYF
CDR3nt: TGTGCCAGCAGCTTGACGCAAGGCCTCGGAGGGTTAAACACCATATATTTT

d_gene: NA
v_gene: TRBV3-1/TRBV3-2
j_gene: TRBJ1-4
abundance: NA
CDR3aa: CASSQVQGQGELFF
CDR3nt: TGTGCCAGCAGCCAAGTCCAGGGTCAGGGTGAACTGTTTTTT

d_gene: NA
v_gene: TRBV27
j_gene: TRBJ1-6
abundance: NA
CDR3aa: CASSGTTYPTTPLHF
CDR3nt: TGTGCCAGCAGTGGGACTACCTACCCTACCACACCCCTCCACTTT